The 26 T cell receptor beta chains presented below share a single source sample, sequenced in a study of CD8+ T cells in alopecia areata. Isolated RNA was reverse transcribed into cDNA used as the sequencing template. Assay used: immunoSEQ multiplex PCR; TCRdb lists only in-frame clones, some missing. The table lists over 150,000 clones, 55% to 75% of them singletons. The treatment denotes: oral pan-JAK inhibitor, 5-10 mg twice daily. The sequences come from CD4+ T cells sorted from blood, collected at week 24, from a patient treated with tofacitinib. The receptors were gathered from a human donor with alopecia areata.

The chain is built from TRBV5-1 and TRBJ2-5, with TRBD2 identical over 8 bases. The CDR3 spans 13 residues. Germline loops: CDR1 SGHRS, CDR2 YFSETQ. The V segment lost 4 bases and the J segment 1 base; nucleotides outside the gene matches: 0. The CDR3 loop is CASSGTSQETQYF. In nucleotides, the CDR3 is TGCGCCAGCAGCGGGACTAGCCAAGAGACCCAGTACTTC.

This clone occurred a few times. The chain carries TRBV29-1 and TRBJ1-2; D might be TRBD1 (5 bases). This CDR3 spans 11 amino acids. V was trimmed by 7 bases and J by 7 bases, leaving 13 bases between them. Germline values: CDR1 SQVTM, CDR2 ANQGSEA. The CDR3 region has the DNA TGCAGCGCCGGGGGACCTTCTGGCTACACCTTC. This gives the protein CSAGGPSGYTF.

This clone has only one observation. The rearrangement uses TRBV30 and TRBJ2-5, with D perhaps matching TRBD1 or TRBD2 (6 bases each). Germline V gene sequence: CDR1 GTSNPN, CDR2 SVGIG (reference sequence). This CDR3 has 17 amino acids. Trimming stripped 2 bases from V and 1 base from J, with 20 bases between. The CDR3 reads CAWSPRGQGRRQETQYF. The CDR3 nucleotides read TGTGCCTGGAGTCCGAGGGGCCAGGGGAGGCGCCAAGAGACCCAGTACTTC.

Here the CDR3 reads CASRDNGANYGYTF. Here the CDR3 DNA reads TGTGCCAGCAGAGACAACGGAGCTAACTATGGCTACACCTTC. The chain couples TRBV6-5 to TRBJ1-2; D not resolved. Trimming took off 6 bases at V and 0 bases at J, with 11 bases between the two ends. The CDR3 has 14 residues. Germline V lookup: CDR1 MNHEY, CDR2 SVGAGI.

The CDR3 coding sequence is TGTGCCAGCAGCGTATCTCCACCCACAGTTTACAGCTCCTACGAGCAGTACTTC. Translation: CASSVSPPTVYSSYEQYF. The rearrangement links TRBV9 to TRBJ2-7; D gene uncertain. The V end was cut by 1 base, the J end by 0 bases, with 20 bases between. Germline V gene lookup returns CDR1 SGDLS and CDR2 YYNGEE. This CDR3 comprises 18 residues.

This clone has only one observation. The CDR3 here is CASMRDRARYEAFF. CDR3 nucleotides: TGTGCCAGCATGCGAGACAGGGCGAGATATGAAGCTTTCTTT. V and J are TRBV7-9 and TRBJ1-1; 7 bases align to TRBD1. The CDR3 has 14 residues. CDR1 and CDR2 (germline): SEHNR, FQNEAQ (reference sequence). The junction had 12 bases not matched to a gene; V was cut back by 7 bases and J by 7 bases. The whole variable domain, remainder taken from reference TRBV7-9 and TRBJ1-1, is DTGVSQNPRHKITKRGQNVTFRCDPISEHNRLYWYRQTLGQGPEFLTYFQNEAQLEKSRLLSDRFSAERPKGSFSTLEIQRTEQGDSAMYLCASMRDRARYEAFFGQGTRLTVV.

The J gene is TRBJ1-2, the V gene TRBV30; 11 nucleotides line up with TRBD1. The CDR3 is 13 amino acids. Germline V gene data show CDR1 as GTSNPN and CDR2 as SVGIG (reference sequence). With V trimmed by 2 bases and J by 6 bases, 2 bases remained unmatched. As DNA, the CDR3 is TGTGCCTGGAGTCCGGACAGGGGGCATGGCTACACCTTC. Residues: CAWSPDRGHGYTF.

The rearrangement joins TRBV20-1 to TRBJ1-3; no clear D gene. The CDR3 has 11 residues. Deletions cut 5 bases from V and 6 bases from J, with 8 bases between. CDR1 DFQATT and CDR2 SNEGSKA come from the germline V gene (reference sequence). CDR3 in DNA: TGCAGTGCTTACGCCGCAAACACCATATATTTT. Translated, it gives CSAYAANTIYF.

J is TRBJ1-1 and V is TRBV29-1, with a weak D call TRBD1 (5 bases). V lost 3 bases to trimming and J lost 3 bases, with 11 bases between them. Germline lookup yields CDR1 SQVTM and CDR2 ANQGSEA. This CDR3 has 13 residues. The CDR3 nucleotides are TGCAGCGTTGAGGGCAGGGACGACACTGAAGCTTTCTTT. It encodes CSVEGRDDTEAFF.

J is TRBJ2-3 and V is TRBV30; TRBD2 matches 10 bases. J lost 7 bases, V lost 0 bases, and 7 bases had no gene match. This CDR3 has 15 amino acids. CDR1 and CDR2 from the germline V gene are GTSNPN and SVGIG (reference sequence). The CDR3 DNA is TGTGCCTGGAGTGTAGCTAGCGGGAGTCCCAATACGCAGTATTTT. It yields the protein CAWSVASGSPNTQYF.

This sequence joins TRBV5-1 and TRBJ1-1; D is uncertain. Germline assignment: CDR1 SGHRS and CDR2 YFSETQ. This CDR3 spans 16 amino acids. V lost 1 base and J lost 1, with 14 bases in between. CDR3 amino acids: CASSLLKVSSNTEAFF. CDR3 sequence (DNA): TGCGCCAGCAGCTTGTTAAAGGTCAGCTCGAACACTGAAGCTTTCTTT.

This chain's CDR3 is CASSYEGLHEQYF. The CDR3 region has the DNA TGTGCCAGCAGTTACGAGGGGCTCCACGAGCAGTACTTC. J is TRBJ2-7 and V is TRBV6-5; the D gene could be TRBD1 or TRBD2 (5 bases each). The CDR3 loop spans 13 amino acids. Germline assignment: CDR1 MNHEY and CDR2 SVGAGI. Trimming removed 2 bases at V and 5 bases at J, with 10 bases between.

The gene calls are TRBV10-3 and TRBJ2-7; TRBD1 matches at 8 bases. Germline CDR1 is ENHRY and CDR2 is SYGVKD. This CDR3 is 16 amino acids long. J lost 0 bases, V lost 4 bases, and 8 bases had no gene match. In DNA, the CDR3 is TGTGCCATCAGTGCCCACAGGACAGGGAGCTCCTACGAGCAGTACTTC. Translated: CAISAHRTGSSYEQYF.

The chain recombines TRBV6-6 with TRBJ2-1, with D perhaps assigned TRBD1 or TRBD2 (7 bases each). V lost 4 bases and J lost 7, with 20 bases in between. The germline CDR1 and CDR2 sequences are MNHNY and SVGAGI (reference sequence). The length of the CDR3 is 16 residues. Here the CDR3 DNA reads TGTGCCAGCAGTTTCTCTCGGGGAGGGGGCTGGAATGAGCAGTTCTTC. Translated: CASSFSRGGGWNEQFF.

This chain uses TRBV27 with TRBJ1-5, with 9 bases matching TRBD1. Germline CDR1 reads MNHEY; CDR2 reads SMNVEV (reference sequence). V dropped 6 bases and J dropped 5; count of bases not matched to a gene: 8. CDR3 length: 15 residues. The CDR3 DNA follows: TGTGCCAGCAGCAGAGGACAGGGGTGGGATCAGCCCCAGCATTTT. Its protein product is CASSRGQGWDQPQHF.

The genes are TRBV15 and TRBJ2-1; TRBD2 is a possible D gene (6 bases). The germline V gene encodes CDR1 LNHNV and CDR2 YYDKDF (reference sequence). This CDR3 spans 17 amino acids. The germline V and J ends were trimmed by 1 base and 5 bases, with 18 bases remaining between them. CDR3: CATSRGGRGVSDNEQFF. CDR3 sequence (DNA): TGTGCCACCAGCAGAGGAGGCCGCGGGGTTTCAGACAATGAGCAGTTCTTC. Drawing the rest from reference TRBV15 and TRBJ2-1, the complete variable domain is DAMVIQNPRYQVTQFGKPVTLSCSQTLNHNVMYWYQQKSSQAPKLLFHYYDKDFNNEADTPDNFQSRRPNTSFCFLDIRSPGLGDTAMYLCATSRGGRGVSDNEQFFGPGTRLTVL.

The rearrangement links TRBV7-6 to TRBJ1-2; 8 bases align to TRBD1. CDR1 SGHVS and CDR2 FNYEAQ come from the germline V gene. This CDR3 has 13 residues. V dropped 1 base and J dropped 8; count of bases not matched to a gene: 3. The CDR3 sequence is CASSLDRGNGYTF. For the CDR3, the DNA is TGTGCCAGCAGCTTAGACAGGGGGAACGGCTACACCTTC. Full variable domain (outside the CDR3, taken from reference TRBV7-6 and TRBJ1-2): GAGVSQSPRYKVTKRGQDVALRCDPISGHVSLYWYRQALGQGPEFLTYFNYEAQQDKSGLPNDRFSAERPEGSISTLTIQRTEQRDSAMYRCASSLDRGNGYTFGSGTRLTVV.

This clone was observed at least ten times. The J gene is TRBJ2-3, the V gene TRBV5-1; D may match TRBD1 or TRBD2 (5 bases each). Trimming removed 0 bases from V and 8 bases from J, with 19 bases in between. Germline V gives CDR1 SGHRS, CDR2 YFSETQ. CDR3 length: 16 amino acids. As DNA, the CDR3 is TGCGCCAGCAGCTTGGCCTTGAGGGGTGTGTATGTTACGCAGTATTTT. It specifies CASSLALRGVYVTQYF.

The V gene is TRBV5-1, the J gene TRBJ1-1; D perhaps matches TRBD1 (5 bases). V was shortened by 5 bases and J by 3 bases, with 11 bases between the two germline ends. Germline CDR1 reads SGHRS; CDR2 reads YFSETQ. CDR3 length equals 13 residues. CDR3 DNA: TGCGCCAGCAGTTATACGGGGGACACTGAAGCTTTCTTT. Amino acid sequence: CASSYTGDTEAFF. The variable domain in full, completed from reference TRBV5-1 and TRBJ1-1, reads KAGVTQTPRYLIKTRGQQVTLSCSPISGHRSVSWYQQTPGQGLQFLFEYFSETQRNKGNFPGRFSGRQFSNSRSEMNVSTLELGDSALYLCASSYTGDTEAFFGQGTRLTVV.

The rearrangement uses TRBV2 and TRBJ2-5; TRBD2 is a possible D gene (6 bases). CDR3 length equals 14 residues. V lost 5 bases and J lost 5, with 15 bases in between. Per germline, CDR1 SNHLY and CDR2 FYNNEI. The CDR3 region has the DNA TGTGCCAGCAGTACGACTAGGAATGGGGAGACCCAGTACTTC. It encodes CASSTTRNGETQYF.

The chain is built from TRBV21-1 and TRBJ2-1; the table's TRBD2 call for D was not verified on the DNA. TRBV21-1 is a pseudogene locus. The CDR3 totals 16 residues. The CDR3 sequence is CASSKEGRGAGNEQFF. The CDR3 DNA reads TGTGCCAGCAGCAAAGAAGGACGGGGGGCAGGGAATGAGCAGTTCTTC.

This clone was recorded a few times. One end of the junction fails to match germline, which may point to a read error. Here the CDR3 DNA reads TGTGTCTGGCGGAGGACAGGGGGGACCCAGTACTTC. Amino acid sequence: CVWRRTGGTQYF. The chain uses TRBV30 and TRBJ2-5, with 10 bases matching TRBD1. CDR3 length: 12 residues. Germline V lookup: CDR1 GTSNPN, CDR2 SVGIG (reference sequence).

The genes are TRBV7-9 and TRBJ2-7; 11 bases match TRBD2. V lost 5 bases to trimming and J lost 3 bases; unmatched junction nucleotides: 3. The CDR3 totals 14 residues. CDR1 is SEHNR and CDR2 is FQNEAQ in the germline V gene (reference sequence). CDR3 in amino acids: CASSVSGGDYEQYF. As DNA, the CDR3 is TGTGCCAGCAGCGTTAGCGGGGGGGACTACGAGCAGTACTTC.

This clone has more than one count but fewer than ten. The gene calls are TRBV7-9 and TRBJ2-5; 7 bases are shared with TRBD1. The CDR3 loop spans 16 amino acids. In germline, CDR1 is SEHNR, CDR2 FQNEAQ (reference sequence). V was clipped by 2 bases and J by 4 bases; unmatched bases: 10. CDR3 loop: CASSLSGTVGRETQYF. CDR3 coding DNA: TGTGCCAGCAGCTTATCGGGGACAGTGGGTCGAGAGACCCAGTACTTC.

This clone was counted a few times. The chain recombines TRBV10-3 with TRBJ1-2; maybe TRBD1 (5 bases). The germline gives CDR1 ENHRY, CDR2 SYGVKD. V was trimmed by 7 bases and J by 4 bases, leaving 13 bases between them. The length of the CDR3 is 13 residues. The CDR3 region has the DNA TGTGCCATCACCGGGGCAAGAGGCTATGGCTACACCTTC. This encodes CAITGARGYGYTF.

This rearrangement joins TRBV7-2 to TRBJ2-7, with D tentatively TRBD2 (5 bases). Trimming removed 5 bases from V and 7 bases from J, with 15 bases in between. Germline lookup yields CDR1 SGHTA and CDR2 FQGNSA. This CDR3 contains 13 residues. This CDR3 reads CASSPLGLAEQYF. CDR3 nucleotide sequence: TGTGCCAGCAGCCCACTAGGTTTGGCTGAGCAGTACTTC.